The rows below give T cell receptor beta chains drawn from one sample of a study of T-cell reconstitution after alpha-beta-depleted transplantation in children. TCRdb itself ran the PCR reads through MiXCR, one entry per CDR3 protein. The data contain 90,000 to 130,000 distinct CDR3 sequences, around 6.4% of them singletons. The material was PBMCs, mostly from graft donor cells, obtained 360 days after TCRalphabeta/CD19-depleted stem cell transplant. The receptors here all came from a male patient aged 2-10 years who had a stem cell transplant for acute lymphoblastic leukemia, so the T cells may come from the graft donor. CDR3s leave out the opening cysteine and the closing phenylalanine or tryptophan.

V: TRBV19; J: TRBJ2-7; CDR3: ASSTGPYEQY
V: TRBV6-6; J: TRBJ1-5; CDR3: ASSQGRAQPQH
V: TRBV20-1; J: TRBJ2-1; CDR3: TAGASSYNEQF
V: TRBV7-2; J: TRBJ2-3; CDR3: ASSPDPAVYTQY
V: TRBV19; J: TRBJ2-1; CDR3: ASSSPEEREGLNEQF
V: TRBV6-2/TRBV6-3; J: TRBJ2-5; CDR3: ASNPLVAETQY
V: TRBV7-6; J: TRBJ2-7; CDR3: ASSLEFGARSYEQY
V: TRBV7-2; J: TRBJ2-5; CDR3: ASSFGTVGAQY
V: TRBV4-3; J: TRBJ2-1; CDR3: ASSQELLAGNEQF
V: TRBV5-1; J: TRBJ2-5; CDR3: ASIRAGGLQETQY
V: TRBV7-3; J: TRBJ2-1; CDR3: AIRSAMAYNEQF
V: TRBV28; J: TRBJ2-3; CDR3: ASARDSSTDTQY
V: TRBV7-9; J: TRBJ2-7; CDR3: ASSQAPGLAVGEQY
V: TRBV18; J: TRBJ2-7; CDR3: ASSPSLSPTYEQY
V: TRBV20-1; J: TRBJ1-2; CDR3: SARVWTSSNYGYT
V: TRBV28; J: TRBJ2-3; CDR3: ASTKSGSTDTQY
V: TRBV7-9; J: TRBJ2-5; CDR3: ASSPLGLGETQY
V: TRBV7-9; J: TRBJ1-5; CDR3: ASSPGAARPQH
V: TRBV7-9; J: TRBJ2-3; CDR3: ASRGRSTDTQY
V: TRBV20-1; J: TRBJ2-4; CDR3: CARGFQEGNKNIQY
V: TRBV27; J: TRBJ1-1; CDR3: ASSLNEGYSNTEAF
V: TRBV7-2; J: TRBJ2-5; CDR3: ASSSPTSGMETQY
V: TRBV6-5; J: TRBJ2-1; CDR3: ASSYALAGSNEQF
V: TRBV7-9; J: TRBJ1-6; CDR3: ASSETYNSPLH
V: TRBV28; J: TRBJ2-7; CDR3: ASSLAGGPHEQY
V: TRBV4-3; J: TRBJ2-7; CDR3: ASSQVRSSYEQY
V: TRBV7-9; J: TRBJ2-1; CDR3: ASSSVGVGYNEQF
V: TRBV2; J: TRBJ2-7; CDR3: ASSDEVLLEQY
V: TRBV6-2/TRBV6-3; J: TRBJ2-7; CDR3: ASSYGTSIGEQY
V: TRBV27; J: TRBJ2-7; CDR3: ASSRRTATYEQY
V: TRBV25-1; J: TRBJ2-5; CDR3: ASSERDSQETQY
V: TRBV6-2/TRBV6-3; J: TRBJ2-5; CDR3: ASSLPLNWYLQETQY
V: TRBV27; J: TRBJ2-7; CDR3: ASSWAVGAYEQY
V: TRBV7-2; J: TRBJ2-5; CDR3: ASSKGTETQY
V: TRBV27; J: TRBJ1-4; CDR3: ASSNRGRRDEKLF
V: TRBV4-3; J: TRBJ1-2; CDR3: ASSQDKGKANYGYT
V: TRBV12-3/TRBV12-4; J: TRBJ1-5; CDR3: ASSLGGVYQPQH
V: TRBV28; J: TRBJ2-1; CDR3: ASDGNSYNEQF
V: TRBV6-2/TRBV6-3; J: TRBJ2-2; CDR3: ASSFPGEIFGELF
V: TRBV4-2; J: TRBJ2-5; CDR3: ASSQDSVRLAGAETQY
V: TRBV29-1; J: TRBJ1-2; CDR3: SVRTGKLYT
V: TRBV7-9; J: TRBJ2-7; CDR3: ASSSTSGVVQVYEQY
V: TRBV4-1; J: TRBJ1-5; CDR3: ASSQDRVGNQPQH